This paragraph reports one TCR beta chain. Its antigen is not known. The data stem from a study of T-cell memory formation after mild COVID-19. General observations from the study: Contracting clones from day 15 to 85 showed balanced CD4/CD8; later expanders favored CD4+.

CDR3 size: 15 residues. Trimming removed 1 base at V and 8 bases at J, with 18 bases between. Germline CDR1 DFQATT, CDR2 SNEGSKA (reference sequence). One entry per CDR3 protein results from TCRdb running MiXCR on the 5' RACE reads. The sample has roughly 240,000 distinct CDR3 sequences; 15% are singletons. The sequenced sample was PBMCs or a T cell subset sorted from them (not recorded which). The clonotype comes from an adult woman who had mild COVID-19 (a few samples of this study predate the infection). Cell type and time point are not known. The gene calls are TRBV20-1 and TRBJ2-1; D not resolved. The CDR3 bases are TGCAGTGCTAGAGTTTTGACGGGTAGTTTCTATGAGCAGTTCTTC. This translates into CSARVLTGSFYEQFF.